This T cell receptor (beta chain) appears in the sequencing data of a study of long-term antiretroviral therapy in people with HIV. Trimming removed 5 bases from V and 3 bases from J, with 8 bases in between. The CDR3 is 14 amino acids. CDR1 MGHDK and CDR2 SYGVNS come from the germline V gene. Survey-level resolution applied to immunoSEQ assay v3.0. Generated by immunoSEQ multiplex PCR, the TCRdb table keeps only in-frame clones and is missing some. The table includes about 21,000 clones, roughly 91% detected once. This receptor was taken from a man between 60 and 75 years old with HIV. The rearrangement joins TRBV25-1 to TRBJ2-6, with a tentative D call TRBD1 (6 bases). The input for sequencing was unsorted PBMCs, taken 2.3 years after starting antiretroviral therapy. CDR3 bases: TGTGCCAGCAGTCCAGGGGTTGGGGCCAACGTCCTGACTTTC. Protein: CASSPGVGANVLTF.